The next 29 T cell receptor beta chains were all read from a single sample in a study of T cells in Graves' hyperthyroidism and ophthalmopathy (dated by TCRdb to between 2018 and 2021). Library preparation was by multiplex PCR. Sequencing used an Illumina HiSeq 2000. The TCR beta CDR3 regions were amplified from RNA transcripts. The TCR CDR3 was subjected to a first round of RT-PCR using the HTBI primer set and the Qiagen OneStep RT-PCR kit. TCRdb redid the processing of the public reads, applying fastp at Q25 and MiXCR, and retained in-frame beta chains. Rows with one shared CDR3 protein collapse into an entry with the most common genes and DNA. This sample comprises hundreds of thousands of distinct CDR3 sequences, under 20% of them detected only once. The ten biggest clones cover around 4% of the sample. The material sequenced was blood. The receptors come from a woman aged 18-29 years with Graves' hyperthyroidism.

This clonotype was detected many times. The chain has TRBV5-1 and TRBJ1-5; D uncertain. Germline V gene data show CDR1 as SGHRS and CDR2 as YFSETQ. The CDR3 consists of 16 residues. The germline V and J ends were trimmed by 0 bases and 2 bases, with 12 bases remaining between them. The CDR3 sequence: CASSLAPVGGNQPQHF. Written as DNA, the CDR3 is TGCGCCAGCAGCTTGGCCCCAGTTGGGGGCAATCAGCCCCAGCATTTT.

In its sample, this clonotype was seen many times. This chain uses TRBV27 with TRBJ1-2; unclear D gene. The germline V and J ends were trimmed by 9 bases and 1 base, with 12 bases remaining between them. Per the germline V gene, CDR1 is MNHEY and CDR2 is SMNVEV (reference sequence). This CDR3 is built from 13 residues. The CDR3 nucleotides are TGTGCCAGTGGCCCTCTAGTTAACTATGGCTACACCTTC. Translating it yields CASGPLVNYGYTF.

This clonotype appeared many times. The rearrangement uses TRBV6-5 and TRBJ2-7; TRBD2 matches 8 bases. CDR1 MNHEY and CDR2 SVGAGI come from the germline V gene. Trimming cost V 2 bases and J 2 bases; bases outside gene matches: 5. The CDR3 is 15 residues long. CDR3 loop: CASSYPAGETYEQYF. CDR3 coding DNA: TGTGCCAGCAGTTACCCAGCGGGGGAAACCTACGAGCAGTACTTC.

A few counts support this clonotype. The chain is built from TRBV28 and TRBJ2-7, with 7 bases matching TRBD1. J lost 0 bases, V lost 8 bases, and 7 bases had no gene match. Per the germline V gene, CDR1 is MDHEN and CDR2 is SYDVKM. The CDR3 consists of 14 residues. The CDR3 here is CASGEGGGSYEQYF. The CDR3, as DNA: TGTGCCAGCGGGGAAGGGGGCGGCTCCTACGAGCAGTACTTC.

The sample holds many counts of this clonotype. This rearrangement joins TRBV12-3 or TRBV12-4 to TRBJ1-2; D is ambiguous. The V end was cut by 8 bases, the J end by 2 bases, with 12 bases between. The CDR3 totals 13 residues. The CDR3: CASAPAENYGYTF. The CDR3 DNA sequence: TGTGCCAGCGCCCCGGCAGAAAACTATGGCTACACCTTC.

CDR3 nucleotide sequence: TGTGCCAGCAGTCTCGGGGGGGCGGACGAAGCTTTCTTT. Translating gives CASSLGGADEAFF. The chain uses TRBV12-3 or TRBV12-4 and TRBJ1-1; maybe TRBD1 (6 bases). The CDR3 runs to 13 residues. The V gene lost 5 bases and the J gene lost 8 bases, with 15 bases spanning the gap.

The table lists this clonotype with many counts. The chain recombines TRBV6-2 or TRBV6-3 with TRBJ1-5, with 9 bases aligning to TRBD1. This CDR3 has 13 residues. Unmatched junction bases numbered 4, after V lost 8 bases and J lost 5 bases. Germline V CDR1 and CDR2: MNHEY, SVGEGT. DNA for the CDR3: TGTGCCAGCGTCGACAGGGGGGATCAGCCCCAGCATTTT. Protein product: CASVDRGDQPQHF.

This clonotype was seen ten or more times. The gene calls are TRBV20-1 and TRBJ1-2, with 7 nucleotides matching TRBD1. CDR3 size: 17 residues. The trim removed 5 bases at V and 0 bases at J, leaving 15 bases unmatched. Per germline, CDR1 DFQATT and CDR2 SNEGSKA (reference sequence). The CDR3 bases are TGCAGTGCTGCCCTGCCGAAGGACAGGCAGACTAACTATGGCTACACCTTC. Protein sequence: CSAALPKDRQTNYGYTF.

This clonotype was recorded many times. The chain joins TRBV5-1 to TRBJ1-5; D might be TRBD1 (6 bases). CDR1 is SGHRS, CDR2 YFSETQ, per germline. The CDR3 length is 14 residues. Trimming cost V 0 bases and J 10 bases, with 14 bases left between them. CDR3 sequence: CASSLDPGDGPQHF. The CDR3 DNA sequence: TGCGCCAGCAGCTTGGATCCAGGGGATGGACCCCAGCATTTT.

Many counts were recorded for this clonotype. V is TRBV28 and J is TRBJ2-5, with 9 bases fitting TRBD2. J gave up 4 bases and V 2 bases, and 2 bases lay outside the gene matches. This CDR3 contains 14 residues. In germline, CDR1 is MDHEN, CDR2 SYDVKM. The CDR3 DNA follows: TGTGCCAGCAGTTTAGCGGGGGGGCGAGAGACCCAGTACTTC. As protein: CASSLAGGRETQYF.

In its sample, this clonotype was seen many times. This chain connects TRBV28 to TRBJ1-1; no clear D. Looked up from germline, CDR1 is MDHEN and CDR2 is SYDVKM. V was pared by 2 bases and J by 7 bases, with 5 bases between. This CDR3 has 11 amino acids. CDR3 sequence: CASSLIGEAFF. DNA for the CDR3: TGTGCCAGCAGTTTAATTGGTGAAGCTTTCTTT. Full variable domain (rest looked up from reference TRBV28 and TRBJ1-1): DVKVTQSSRYLVKRTGEKVFLECVQDMDHENMFWYRQDPGLGLRLIYFSYDVKMKEKGDIPEGYSVSREKKERFSLILESASTNQTSMYLCASSLIGEAFFGQGTRLTVV.

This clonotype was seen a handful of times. The CDR3 spells CASSSAAQATGELFF. The DNA for the CDR3 is TGTGCCAGCTCATCTGCAGCTCAGGCCACCGGGGAGCTGTTTTTT. This chain uses TRBV18 with TRBJ2-2; D is ambiguous. Germline V lookup: CDR1 KGHSH, CDR2 LQKENI. CDR3 length equals 15 residues. The V end lost 5 bases, the J end lost 4 bases, and 14 bases lay between the germline ends.

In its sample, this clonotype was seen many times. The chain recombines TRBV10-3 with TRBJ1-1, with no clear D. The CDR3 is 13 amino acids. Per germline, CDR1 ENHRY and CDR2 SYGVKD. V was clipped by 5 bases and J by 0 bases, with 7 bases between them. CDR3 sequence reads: CAISQDLNTEAFF. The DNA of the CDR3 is TGTGCCATCAGTCAAGACCTGAACACTGAAGCTTTCTTT.

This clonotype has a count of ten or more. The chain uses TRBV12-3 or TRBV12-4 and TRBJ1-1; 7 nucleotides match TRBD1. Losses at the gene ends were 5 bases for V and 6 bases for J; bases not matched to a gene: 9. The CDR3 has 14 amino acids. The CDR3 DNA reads TGTGCCAGCAGTCCGGACAGGAGGATTTCTGAAGCTTTCTTT. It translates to CASSPDRRISEAFF.

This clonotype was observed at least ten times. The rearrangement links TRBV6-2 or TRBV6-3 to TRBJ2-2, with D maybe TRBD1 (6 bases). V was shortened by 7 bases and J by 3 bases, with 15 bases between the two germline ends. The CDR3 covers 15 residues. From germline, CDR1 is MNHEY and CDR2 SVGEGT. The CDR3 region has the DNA TGTGCCAGCACCGACAGGCGACCGTACACCGGGGAGCTGTTTTTT. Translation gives CASTDRRPYTGELFF.

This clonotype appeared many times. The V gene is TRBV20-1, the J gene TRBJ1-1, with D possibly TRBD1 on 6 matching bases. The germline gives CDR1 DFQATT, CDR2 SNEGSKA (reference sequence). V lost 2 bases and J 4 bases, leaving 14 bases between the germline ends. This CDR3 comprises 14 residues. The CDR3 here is CSARRGAASTEAFF. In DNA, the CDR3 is TGCAGTGCTAGACGGGGGGCGGCGAGCACTGAAGCTTTCTTT.

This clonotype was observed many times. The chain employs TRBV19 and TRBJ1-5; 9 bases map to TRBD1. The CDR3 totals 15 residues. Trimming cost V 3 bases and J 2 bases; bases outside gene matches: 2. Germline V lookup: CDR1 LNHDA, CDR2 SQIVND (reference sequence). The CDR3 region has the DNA TGTGCCAGTAGTATTAGGGACAGGGGCAATCAGCCCCAGCATTTT. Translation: CASSIRDRGNQPQHF.

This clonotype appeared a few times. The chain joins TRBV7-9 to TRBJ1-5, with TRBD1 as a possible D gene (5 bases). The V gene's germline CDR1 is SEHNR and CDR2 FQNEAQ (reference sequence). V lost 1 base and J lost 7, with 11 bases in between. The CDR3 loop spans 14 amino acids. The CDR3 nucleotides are TGTGCCAGCAGCTTAGGGGGAGGGGAGCAGCCCCAGCATTTT. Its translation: CASSLGGGEQPQHF.

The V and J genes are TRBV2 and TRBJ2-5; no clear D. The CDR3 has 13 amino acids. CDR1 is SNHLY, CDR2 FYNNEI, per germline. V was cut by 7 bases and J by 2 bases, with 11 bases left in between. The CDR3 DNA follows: TGTGCCAGCACCGGACCCAGTCAAGAGACCCAGTACTTC. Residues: CASTGPSQETQYF.

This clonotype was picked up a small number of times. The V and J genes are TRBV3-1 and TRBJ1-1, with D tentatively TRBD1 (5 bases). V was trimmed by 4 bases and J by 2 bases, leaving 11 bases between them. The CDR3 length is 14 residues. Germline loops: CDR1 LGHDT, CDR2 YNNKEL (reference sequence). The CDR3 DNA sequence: TGTGCCAGCAGCCTTACGACAGTAAACACTGAAGCTTTCTTT. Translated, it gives CASSLTTVNTEAFF.

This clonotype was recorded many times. In nucleotides, the CDR3 is TGTGCCAGCAGTTGGGACCCGTTTCAGCCCCAGCATTTT. Protein sequence: CASSWDPFQPQHF. The chain combines TRBV12-3 or TRBV12-4 with TRBJ1-5; D might be TRBD1 (5 bases). The CDR3 extends over 13 amino acids. Trimming took 4 bases from V and 6 from J, leaving 10 bases between them.

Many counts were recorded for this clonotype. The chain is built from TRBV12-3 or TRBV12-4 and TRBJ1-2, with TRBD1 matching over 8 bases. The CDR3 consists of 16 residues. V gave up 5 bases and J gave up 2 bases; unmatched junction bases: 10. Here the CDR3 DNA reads TGTGCCAGCAGTCCAAGACAGGGGCCGGGGAACTATGGCTACACCTTC. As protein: CASSPRQGPGNYGYTF.

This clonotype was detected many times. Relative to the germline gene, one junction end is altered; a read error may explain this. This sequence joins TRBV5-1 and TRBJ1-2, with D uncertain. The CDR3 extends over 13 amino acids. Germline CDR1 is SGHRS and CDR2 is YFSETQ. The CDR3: CASSLAGGYGYTF. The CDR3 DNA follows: TGTGCCAGCAGCCTAGCGGGCGGGTATGGCTACACCTTC.

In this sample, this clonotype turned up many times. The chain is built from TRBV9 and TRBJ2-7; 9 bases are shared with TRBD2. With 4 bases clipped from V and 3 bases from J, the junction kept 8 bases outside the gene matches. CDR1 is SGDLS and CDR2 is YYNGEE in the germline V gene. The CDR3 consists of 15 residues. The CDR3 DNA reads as TGTGCCAGCAGCCCGTGGGGACTAGCAGGCTACGAGCAGTACTTC. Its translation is CASSPWGLAGYEQYF.

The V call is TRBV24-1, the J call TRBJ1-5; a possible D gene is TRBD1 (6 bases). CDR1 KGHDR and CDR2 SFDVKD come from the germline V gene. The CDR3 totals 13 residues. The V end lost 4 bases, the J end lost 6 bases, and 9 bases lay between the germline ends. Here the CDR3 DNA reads TGTGCCACCAGTGACACAGGGTTTCAGCCCCAGCATTTT. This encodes CATSDTGFQPQHF.

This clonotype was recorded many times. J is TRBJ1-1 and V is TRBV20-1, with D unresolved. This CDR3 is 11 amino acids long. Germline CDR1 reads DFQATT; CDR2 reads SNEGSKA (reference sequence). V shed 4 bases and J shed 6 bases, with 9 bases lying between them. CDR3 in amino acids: CSAKDGPEAFF. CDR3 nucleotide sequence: TGCAGTGCTAAGGACGGACCTGAAGCTTTCTTT.

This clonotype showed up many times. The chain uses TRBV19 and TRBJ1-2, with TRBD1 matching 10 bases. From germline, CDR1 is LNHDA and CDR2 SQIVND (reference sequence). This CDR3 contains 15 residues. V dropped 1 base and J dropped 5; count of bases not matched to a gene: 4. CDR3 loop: CASSIVGQGKYGYTF. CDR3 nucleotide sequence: TGTGCCAGTAGTATAGTGGGACAGGGGAAGTATGGCTACACCTTC.

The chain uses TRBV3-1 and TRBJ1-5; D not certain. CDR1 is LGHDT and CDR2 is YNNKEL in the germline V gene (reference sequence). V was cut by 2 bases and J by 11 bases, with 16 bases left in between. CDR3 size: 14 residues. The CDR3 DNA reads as TGTGCCAGCAGCCAAAATGGAGGGCTTTCGACCCAGCATTTT. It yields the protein CASSQNGGLSTQHF.

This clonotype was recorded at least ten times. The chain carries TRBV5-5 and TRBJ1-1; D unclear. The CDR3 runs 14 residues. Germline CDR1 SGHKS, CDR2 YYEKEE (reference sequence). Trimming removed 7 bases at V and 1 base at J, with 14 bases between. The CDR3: CASFSLPGNTEAFF. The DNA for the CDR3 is TGTGCCAGCTTCAGCTTACCGGGGAACACTGAAGCTTTCTTT.